Listed below are T cell receptor beta chains from one sample, sequenced in a study of cytomegalovirus exposure and HLA in healthy donors. Assay: immunoSEQ multiplex PCR; the TCRdb copy retains only in-frame clones and omits some. The table has about 100,000 clones, around four fifths seen once. Sequenced sample: PBMCs. The receptors here all came from a man in his forties in good health and CMV-seronegative. Each CDR3 is given with its conserved first and last residue. A D gene is named only where the DNA matches it firmly. Not all rows give a size; the values are once, few, many and, for expanded clones, a class.

abundance	v_gene	d_gene	j_gene	CDR3nt	CDR3aa
-	TRBV10-3	-	TRBJ2-3	TGTGCCATACAGGGATGGACAGATACGCAGTATTTT	CAIQGWTDTQYF
once	TRBV5-1	TRBD1	TRBJ2-7	TGCGCCAGCAGCATGGACAGGGGCTACTCCTACGAGCAGTACTTC	CASSMDRGYSYEQYF
medium-sized	TRBV6-4	TRBD2	TRBJ2-1	TGTGCCAGCAGTTTGGGACTAGAGAGTGAGCAGTTCTTC	CASSLGLESEQFF
-	TRBV9	TRBD1	TRBJ1-1	TGTGCCAGCAGCGTAGGGGGGGGGACAGGCAACACTGAAGCTTTCTTT	CASSVGGGTGNTEAFF
-	TRBV11-1	TRBD1	TRBJ2-3	TGTGCCAGCAGCTTAACAGGGGTTCGTACAGATACGCAGTATTTT	CASSLTGVRTDTQYF
few	TRBV7-2	-	TRBJ2-3	TGTGCCAGCAGCTTAGAAGGGCGGGGCGGCACAGATACGCAGTATTTT	CASSLEGRGGTDTQYF
-	TRBV4-1	-	TRBJ2-2	TGCGCCAGCAGCCAAGTAGGGTTAGGGGGAGCCGGGACCCCGAACACCGGGGAGCTGTTTTTT	CASSQVGLGGAGTPNTGELFF
-	TRBV11-2	TRBD2	TRBJ2-1	TGTGCCAGCAGCTTAGATTCGGTCGTTTGGGGCGGGGGGGCCGATGAGCAGTTCTTC	CASSLDSVVWGGGADEQFF
-	TRBV5-1	TRBD2	TRBJ2-5	TGCGCCAGCAGCTTGCAGGCTAGCGGGGCCGAGACCCAGTACTTC	CASSLQASGAETQYF
-	TRBV12-5	-	TRBJ1-1	-	CASGWVGKGATEAFF
-	TRBV9	TRBD1	TRBJ1-2	TGTGCCAGCAGCGTCGGACAGGGCGTATGGGGCTACACCTTC	CASSVGQGVWGYTF
-	TRBV29-1	-	TRBJ2-5	TGCAGCGTTGGGCCCCTCGAGACCCAGTACTTC	CSVGPLETQYF
-	TRBV7-2	TRBD1	TRBJ1-5	TGTGCCAGCAGCCTAACGGGACAGAGAAATCAGCCCCAGCATTTT	CASSLTGQRNQPQHF
once	TRBV5-6	TRBD1	TRBJ2-7	TGTGCCAGCAGCTCCGGGACAGGGGGCAGCCACGAGCAGTACTTC	CASSSGTGGSHEQYF
-	TRBV7-9	TRBD1	TRBJ1-2	TGTTCCAGCAGCTTAGCACGGACAGGGTTAAACTATGGCTACACCTTC	CSSSLARTGLNYGYTF
-	TRBV7-3	TRBD1	TRBJ1-1	TGTGCCAGCAGCGAACAGGGGGTAGCGAACACTGAAGCTTTCTTT	CASSEQGVANTEAFF
-	TRBV7-6	TRBD1	TRBJ1-2	TGTGCCAGCAGCCCCGGGACAGGGGAAAGGGGGGGAGGCTACACCTTC	CASSPGTGERGGGYTF
-	TRBV5-1	TRBD2	TRBJ2-1	TGCGCCAGCAGCTTGGCGGGGGGGCACTACAATGAGCAGTTCTTC	CASSLAGGHYNEQFF
-	TRBV9	-	TRBJ2-1	TGTGCCAGCAGCGTAGGGTCCGGAGACAATGAGCAGTTCTTC	CASSVGSGDNEQFF
-	TRBV9	-	TRBJ2-2	TGTGCCAGCAGCGTGATGGAGGCTGGCGGGGAGCTGTTTTTT	CASSVMEAGGELFF
once	TRBV2	TRBD2	TRBJ2-1	TGTGCCAGCAGTGACGGTCTAGCGGGGGGGCAGGGTGAGCAGTTCTTC	CASSDGLAGGQGEQFF
-	TRBV19	-	TRBJ1-4	TGTGCCAGTAGTATAGAGGGAAGGGGTCGAGAAAAACTGTTTTTT	CASSIEGRGREKLFF
-	TRBV2	TRBD1	TRBJ2-7	TGTGCCAGCAGTGGGGACAGCTACGAGCAGTACTTC	CASSGDSYEQYF
-	TRBV6-5	TRBD1	TRBJ2-7	TGTGCCAGCAGTTACGGGACAGGGACATCCTACGAGCAGTACTTC	CASSYGTGTSYEQYF
-	TRBV28	-	TRBJ1-5	TGTGCCAGCACCCTAGAGCCACCTCATCAGCCCCAGCATTTT	CASTLEPPHQPQHF
-	TRBV7-2	TRBD1	TRBJ1-5	TGTGCCAGCAGCCGCGACAGGGATCAGCCCCAGCATTTT	CASSRDRDQPQHF
-	TRBV2	-	TRBJ1-4	TGTGCCAGCAGTGGTACGCAGGGCACTGGGGAAAAACTGTTTTTT	CASSGTQGTGEKLFF
-	TRBV27	TRBD1	TRBJ2-1	TGTGCCAGCAGACCGCGGACAGGGGGAAGTTATGAGCAGTTCTTC	CASRPRTGGSYEQFF
-	TRBV5-6	TRBD2	TRBJ2-1	TGTGCCAGCAGGCCGGGACTAGCGGGGTCCAAGCAGTTCTTC	CASRPGLAGSKQFF
few	TRBV7-9	TRBD2	TRBJ2-5	TGTGCCAGCAGTTCGGAGCGGGGGGGCAGGGAGACCCAGTACTTC	CASSSERGGRETQYF
few	TRBV14	TRBD2	TRBJ2-1	TGTGCCAGCAGCCAGTCGGGACTAGAGCAGTTCTTC	CASSQSGLEQFF
-	TRBV7-3	TRBD2	TRBJ2-7	TGTGCCAGCAGCAGCGGGGCAGGGAACGAGCAGTACTTC	CASSSGAGNEQYF
-	TRBV7-6	-	TRBJ2-2	TGTGCCAGCAGCTTATTCTCGAACACCGGGGAGCTGTTTTTT	CASSLFSNTGELFF
once	TRBV4-1	TRBD1	TRBJ1-2	TGCGCCAGCAGCCATCAGGGGGCGACTAACTATGGCTACACCTTC	CASSHQGATNYGYTF
-	TRBV4-2	-	TRBJ2-7	TGTGCCAGCAGCCAAGTTCAGGTAGAATCCTACGAGCAGTACTTC	CASSQVQVESYEQYF
-	TRBV10-3	TRBD1	TRBJ2-2	TGTGCCATCAGTACCGGGACAGGGCGTCCCGGGGAGCTGTTTTTT	CAISTGTGRPGELFF
-	TRBV7-8	-	TRBJ1-2	TGTGCCAGCAGCTTAGCGGGCAAGGCTATCTATGGCTACACCTTC	CASSLAGKAIYGYTF
-	TRBV18	-	TRBJ1-2	TGTGCCAGCTCACCGGGGAGTCTCAATGGCTACACCTTC	CASSPGSLNGYTF
few	TRBV7-9	-	TRBJ2-1	TGTGCCAGCAGCTCGAATCAGGGGAATGAGCAGTTCTTC	CASSSNQGNEQFF
-	TRBV7-2	-	TRBJ2-7	TGTGCCAGCAGCCCACACGGCGGGGAGACCTACGAGCAGTACTTC	CASSPHGGETYEQYF
-	TRBV4-3	TRBD2	TRBJ2-1	TGCGCCAGCAGCCAAGCGAGCGGGGGGGCCCTCTTCTACAATGAGCAGTTCTTC	CASSQASGGALFYNEQFF
-	TRBV5-1	TRBD1	TRBJ2-7	TGCGCCAGCAGCCCCGGGACAGGGTCCCGCGAGCAGTACTTC	CASSPGTGSREQYF